This T cell receptor (beta chain) was captured in a study of control samples from healthy donors and cancer patients. Germline trimming cut 5 bases from V and 6 bases from J; bases unmatched to any gene: 8. Germline CDR1 and CDR2: SGHTA and FQGNSA. This CDR3 is built from 15 residues. Generated by immunoSEQ multiplex PCR, the TCRdb table keeps only in-frame clones and is missing some. Among 55,000 to 90,000 clones, approximately 87% were seen once, and the ten largest hold 28%. The clonotype comes from a man aged 50-60 years in good health. The sequenced material came from blood. The rearrangement uses TRBV7-2 and TRBJ2-2; 8 nucleotides align to TRBD1. CDR3 amino acids: CASSPDRVVAGELFF. The CDR3 DNA is TGTGCCAGCAGCCCGGACAGGGTTGTCGCCGGGGAGCTGTTTTTT.